These T cell receptor beta chains were read from a single sample in a study of cytomegalovirus exposure and HLA in healthy donors. The method was immunoSEQ multiplex PCR; TCRdb's version includes in-frame clones alone and lacks a portion of them. The table has some 160,000 clones, around 80% seen once. Sample: PBMCs. These receptors came from a male donor in good health and CMV-seronegative. CDR3s include the opening cysteine and the closing phenylalanine or tryptophan. Fields, in order: D gene, J gene, clone size, V gene, CDR3 protein, CDR3 DNA. A D gene is named only where the DNA matches it firmly. Expanded clones get a size class; other rows say once, few or many, or leave the size out.

D: TRBD2; J: TRBJ2-3; size: -; V: TRBV5-4; CDR3: CASSFGGGPTDTQYF; DNA: TGTGCCAGCAGCTTTGGGGGAGGGCCGACAGATACGCAGTATTTT
D: -; J: TRBJ1-1; size: -; V: TRBV29-1; CDR3: CSAGQGSEAFF; DNA: TGCAGCGCCGGTCAGGGGTCTGAAGCTTTCTTT
D: -; J: TRBJ2-7; size: -; V: TRBV21-1; CDR3: CASSNTPGRSYEQYF; DNA: TGTGCCAGCAGCAACACTCCAGGGAGGTCCTACGAGCAGTACTTC
D: -; J: TRBJ2-1; size: -; V: TRBV6-1; CDR3: CARQGSSSDEQFF; DNA: TGTGCCCGTCAAGGGAGTTCGAGCGATGAGCAGTTCTTC
D: -; J: TRBJ2-5; size: once; V: TRBV7-3; CDR3: CASSLSGGRGEETQYF; DNA: TGTGCCAGCAGCTTATCAGGCGGGCGGGGTGAAGAGACCCAGTACTTC
D: TRBD2; J: TRBJ2-7; size: -; V: TRBV30; CDR3: CAWSPMGAGGQKQYF; DNA: TGTGCCTGGAGTCCCATGGGAGCGGGAGGCCAAAAGCAGTACTTC
D: -; J: TRBJ1-5; size: -; V: TRBV6-1; CDR3: CASRGESGQPQHF; DNA: TGTGCCAGCCGTGGGGAGAGCGGTCAGCCCCAGCATTTT
D: TRBD2; J: TRBJ2-3; size: -; V: TRBV28; CDR3: CASSLGTSGGTDTQYF; DNA: TGTGCCAGCAGTTTAGGAACTAGCGGGGGCACAGATACGCAGTATTTT
D: -; J: TRBJ2-7; size: -; V: TRBV7-2; CDR3: CASSPQAASSYEQYF; DNA: TGTGCCAGCAGCCCACAAGCGGCCAGCTCCTACGAGCAGTACTTC
D: -; J: TRBJ1-1; size: once; V: TRBV28; CDR3: CASRGGTETEAFF; DNA: TGTGCCAGCAGGGGCGGGACGGAGACTGAAGCTTTCTTT
D: -; J: TRBJ1-2; size: once; V: TRBV14; CDR3: CASSQAAGRAIYGYTF; DNA: TGTGCCAGCAGCCAAGCCGCGGGTAGGGCGATCTATGGCTACACCTTC
D: TRBD2; J: TRBJ2-1; size: -; V: TRBV19; CDR3: CASSQAGGPNNEQFF; DNA: TGTGCCAGTAGCCAAGCGGGAGGGCCAAACAATGAGCAGTTCTTC
D: TRBD2; J: TRBJ2-3; size: few; V: TRBV9; CDR3: CASSPPTSGGRTDTQYF; DNA: TGTGCCAGCAGCCCACCGACTAGCGGGGGCCGCACAGATACGCAGTATTTT
D: -; J: TRBJ1-1; size: few; V: TRBV19; CDR3: CASTSGPHSPNTEAFF; DNA: TGTGCCAGTACCAGCGGTCCCCATTCACCAAACACTGAAGCTTTCTTT
D: -; J: TRBJ1-1; size: -; V: TRBV18; CDR3: CASSPRVGMNTEAFF; DNA: TGTGCCAGCTCACCGCGGGTAGGGATGAACACTGAAGCTTTCTTT
D: TRBD1; J: TRBJ1-1; size: -; V: TRBV29-1; CDR3: CSVLDRAISTEAFF; DNA: TGCAGCGTTCTCGACAGGGCCATCTCCACTGAAGCTTTCTTT
D: -; J: TRBJ2-3; size: -; V: TRBV5-4; CDR3: CASSSREGTDTQYF; DNA: TGTGCCAGCAGCTCACGAGAGGGCACAGATACGCAGTATTTT
D: -; J: TRBJ1-4; size: once; V: TRBV28; CDR3: CASSLRSANEKLFF; DNA: TGTGCCAGCAGTTTACGGTCTGCTAATGAAAAACTGTTTTTT
D: TRBD2; J: TRBJ2-3; size: -; V: TRBV5-1; CDR3: CASSIGLAGVDTQYF; DNA: TGCGCCAGCAGCATCGGACTAGCGGGAGTAGATACGCAGTATTTT
D: -; J: TRBJ1-3; size: once; V: TRBV6-6; CDR3: CASSYSGNTIYF; DNA: TGTGCCAGCAGTTATTCGGGAAACACCATATATTTT
D: TRBD1; J: TRBJ1-2; size: -; V: TRBV28; CDR3: CASDTTDRGPLTVGYTF; DNA: TGTGCCAGCGACACTACCGACAGGGGGCCCTTAACTGTCGGCTACACCTTC
D: TRBD2; J: TRBJ2-1; size: -; V: TRBV28; CDR3: CASSSQTSGSSYNEQFF; DNA: TGTGCCAGCAGTTCCCAGACTAGCGGGAGCTCCTACAATGAGCAGTTCTTC
D: -; J: TRBJ2-1; size: -; V: TRBV4-3; CDR3: CASSQDSSLYNEQFF; DNA: TGCGCCAGCAGCCAAGACTCCTCCCTCTACAATGAGCAGTTCTTC
D: -; J: TRBJ2-5; size: -; V: TRBV9; CDR3: CASSANQETQYF; DNA: TGTGCCAGCAGCGCCAACCAAGAGACCCAGTACTTC
D: TRBD2; J: TRBJ2-5; size: -; V: TRBV9; CDR3: CASSVTSGFQETQYF; DNA: TGTGCCAGCAGCGTAACTAGCGGTTTCCAAGAGACCCAGTACTTC
D: TRBD1; J: TRBJ1-1; size: -; V: TRBV5-5; CDR3: CASSPGGTGNTEAFF; DNA: TGTGCCAGCAGCCCAGGGGGTACAGGGAACACTGAAGCTTTCTTT
D: -; J: TRBJ1-1; size: few; V: TRBV6-6; CDR3: CASIDSMDEAFF; DNA: TGTGCCAGCATAGACAGTATGGATGAAGCTTTCTTT
D: -; J: TRBJ2-7; size: -; V: TRBV6-1; CDR3: CASTSGGGGSYEQYF; DNA: TGTGCCAGCACCTCGGGAGGAGGGGGCTCCTACGAGCAGTACTTC
D: -; J: TRBJ1-5; size: few; V: TRBV6-5; CDR3: CASRKGGSNQPQHF; DNA: TGTGCCAGCAGGAAGGGAGGGAGCAATCAGCCCCAGCATTTT
D: -; J: TRBJ2-5; size: -; V: TRBV5-1; CDR3: CASSRGSVGETQYF; DNA: TGCGCCAGCAGCCGGGGGTCGGTCGGGGAGACCCAGTACTTC
D: TRBD1; J: TRBJ1-1; size: -; V: TRBV7-9; CDR3: CASSSTIGTGIAEAFF; DNA: TGTGCCAGCAGCTCTACCATAGGGACAGGGATCGCTGAAGCTTTCTTT
D: TRBD1; J: TRBJ2-3; size: -; V: TRBV28; CDR3: CASRRQGVGTDTQYF; DNA: TGTGCCAGCAGGAGACAGGGGGTTGGCACAGATACGCAGTATTTT
D: TRBD2; J: TRBJ2-1; size: -; V: TRBV30; CDR3: CAWSVGLAGNEQFF; DNA: TGTGCCTGGAGTGTAGGTCTAGCGGGGAATGAGCAGTTCTTC
D: TRBD1; J: TRBJ2-5; size: -; V: TRBV10-3; CDR3: CAIRGTGEQETQYF; DNA: TGTGCCATCAGAGGGACAGGGGAGCAAGAGACCCAGTACTTC
D: -; J: TRBJ1-2; size: -; V: TRBV7-2; CDR3: CASSLGDISNYGYTF; DNA: TGTGCCAGCAGCTTAGGGGACATCTCTAACTATGGCTACACCTTC
D: TRBD2; J: TRBJ2-5; size: -; V: TRBV28; CDR3: CASSLLVIGLAGGPGETQYF; DNA: TGTGCCAGCAGTTTATTGGTTATTGGACTAGCGGGAGGGCCGGGAGAGACCCAGTACTTC
D: TRBD2; J: TRBJ2-7; size: -; V: TRBV28; CDR3: CASSLYSLSGSGSYEQYF; DNA: TGTGCCAGCAGTTTATACTCCTTAAGCGGGAGTGGCTCCTACGAGCAGTACTTC
D: -; J: TRBJ2-7; size: -; V: TRBV8-2; CDR3: CGSALPGQVYEQYF; DNA: TGTGGCAGCGCGCTCCCGGGACAGGTTTACGAGCAGTACTTC
D: TRBD1; J: TRBJ2-7; size: -; V: TRBV4-2; CDR3: CASSPETTGRSYEQYF; DNA: TGTGCCAGCAGCCCAGAGACGACAGGGCGGTCCTACGAGCAGTACTTC
D: TRBD2; J: TRBJ2-7; size: few; V: TRBV30; CDR3: CAWSPTSGAYEQYF; DNA: TGTGCCTGGAGCCCTACTAGCGGAGCCTACGAGCAGTACTTC
D: TRBD2; J: TRBJ2-1; size: -; V: TRBV25-1; CDR3: CASSDRTSGTNEQFF; DNA: TGTGCCAGCAGTGATAGGACTAGCGGGACTAATGAGCAGTTCTTC
D: TRBD2; J: TRBJ2-7; size: few; V: TRBV18; CDR3: CASSPRKASGYYEQYF; DNA: TGTGCCAGCTCACCACGGAAGGCTAGCGGGTACTACGAGCAGTACTTC
D: TRBD1; J: TRBJ1-4; size: medium-sized; V: TRBV27; CDR3: CASRRTGGEEKLFF; DNA: TGTGCCAGCAGACGGACAGGGGGCGAGGAAAAACTGTTTTTT
D: -; J: TRBJ1-6; size: -; V: TRBV5-6; CDR3: CASSLAGGGSPLHF; DNA: TGTGCCAGCAGCTTGGCGGGGGGTGGATCACCCCTCCACTTT
D: -; J: TRBJ1-5; size: -; V: TRBV6-1; CDR3: CATVGRGNQPQHF; DNA: TGTGCCACCGTCGGCCGAGGAAATCAGCCCCAGCATTTT
D: TRBD1; J: TRBJ1-2; size: -; V: TRBV7-8; CDR3: CASSFRDSYYGYTF; DNA: TGTGCCAGCAGCTTCCGGGACAGTTACTATGGCTACACCTTC
D: TRBD2; J: TRBJ2-7; size: -; V: TRBV5-6; CDR3: CASSFTRAGGAEQYF; DNA: TGTGCCAGCAGCTTTACCCGAGCGGGGGGAGCCGAGCAGTACTTC
D: TRBD2; J: TRBJ2-5; size: -; V: TRBV6-6; CDR3: CASSPREAAVFETQYF; DNA: TGTGCCAGCAGTCCCCGGGAGGCCGCAGTGTTCGAGACCCAGTACTTC
D: -; J: TRBJ2-4; size: -; V: TRBV28; CDR3: CASSFRGPLAKNIQYF; DNA: TGTGCCAGCAGTTTCAGGGGCCCCCTAGCCAAAAACATTCAGTACTTC
D: TRBD1; J: TRBJ2-5; size: -; V: TRBV5-1; CDR3: CASSSGQGQETQYF; DNA: TGCGCCAGCAGCTCAGGACAGGGTCAAGAGACCCAGTACTTC
D: -; J: TRBJ2-5; size: -; V: TRBV7-8; CDR3: CASSQTRGETQYF; DNA: TGTGCCAGCAGCCAGACCAGGGGAGAGACCCAGTACTTC
D: TRBD1; J: TRBJ1-1; size: -; V: TRBV5-4; CDR3: CASSWGQGKTEAFF; DNA: TGTGCCAGCAGCTGGGGACAGGGAAAAACTGAAGCTTTCTTT
D: TRBD1; J: TRBJ2-1; size: -; V: TRBV5-4; CDR3: CASSVATGGSYNEQFF; DNA: TGTGCCAGCAGCGTTGCGACAGGGGGATCCTACAATGAGCAGTTCTTC
D: -; J: TRBJ1-4; size: few; V: TRBV11-2; CDR3: CASSLAGGSGLEWQEKLFF; DNA: TGTGCCAGCAGCTTAGCCGGGGGGTCAGGGCTCGAGTGGCAGGAAAAACTGTTTTTT
D: TRBD1; J: TRBJ2-7; size: -; V: TRBV7-2; CDR3: CASSLGTGTDEQYF; DNA: TGTGCCAGCAGCCTCGGGACAGGGACCGACGAGCAGTACTTC